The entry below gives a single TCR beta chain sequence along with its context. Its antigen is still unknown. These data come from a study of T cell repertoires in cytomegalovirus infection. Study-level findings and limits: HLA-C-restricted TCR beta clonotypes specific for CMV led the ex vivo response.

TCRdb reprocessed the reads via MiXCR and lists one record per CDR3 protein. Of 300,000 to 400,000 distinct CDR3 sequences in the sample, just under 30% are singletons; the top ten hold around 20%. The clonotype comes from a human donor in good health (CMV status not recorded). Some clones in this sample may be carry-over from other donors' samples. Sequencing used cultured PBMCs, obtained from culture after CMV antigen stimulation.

CDR3 in amino acids: CASSLSGGGEPQHF. The CDR3 DNA follows: TGTGCCAGCAGTTTATCAGGGGGCGGTGAGCCCCAGCATTTT. V usage is TRBV27 and J usage is TRBJ1-5, with 7 bases identical to TRBD1. Germline values: CDR1 MNHEY, CDR2 SMNVEV (reference sequence). The CDR3 has 14 residues. The junction had 4 bases not matched to a gene; V was cut back by 0 bases and J by 8 bases.